The 5 T cell receptor beta chains presented below share a single source sample, sequenced in a study of cytomegalovirus exposure and HLA in healthy donors. TCRdb keeps only in-frame clones here, not all; method: immunoSEQ multiplex PCR. Found here are about 130,000 clones, 75% to 90% of them singletons; the top ten hold about 1.1%. The sequencing input was PBMCs. These TCRs come from a woman younger than 35 in good health and CMV-seronegative.

The J gene is TRBJ2-1, the V gene TRBV4-1, with TRBD2 as a possible D gene (6 bases). V lost 0 bases, J lost 3 bases, and 21 bases lay in between. Germline loops: CDR1 MGHRA, CDR2 YSYEKL. The CDR3 runs to 19 residues. The CDR3 loop reads CASSQDPPPAGSFYNEQFF. The CDR3 bases are TGCGCCAGCAGCCAAGATCCCCCACCTGCGGGATCCTTCTACAATGAGCAGTTCTTC.

The CDR3 protein is CASSSGTGWTDTQYF. CDR3 DNA sequence: TGCGCCAGCAGCTCCGGGACAGGGTGGACAGATACGCAGTATTTT. J is TRBJ2-3 and V is TRBV5-1, with 9 bases identical to TRBD1. J gave up 3 bases and V 3 bases, and 5 bases lay outside the gene matches. CDR1 and CDR2 (germline): SGHRS, YFSETQ. CDR3 length: 15 amino acids.

The chain has TRBV27 and TRBJ1-2; weak D call: TRBD1 (6 bases). The CDR3 runs to 14 residues. Germline lookup yields CDR1 MNHEY and CDR2 SMNVEV (reference sequence). Trimming left V 5 bases short and J 2 bases short, with 12 bases between. CDR3 nucleotide sequence: TGTGCCAGCAGTCGGGAGGGGGAGAACTATGGCTACACCTTC. Translation gives CASSREGENYGYTF.

This clone was counted between two and nine times. CDR3 DNA sequence: TGTGCCAGTAGTACGAGTAGCGGGAGGCGGGGGACAGATACGCAGTATTTT. It specifies CASSTSSGRRGTDTQYF. The chain employs TRBV19 and TRBJ2-3; the match to TRBD2 covers 10 bases. CDR3 length equals 17 residues. The junction had 10 bases not matched to a gene; V was cut back by 4 bases and J by 3 bases. Germline CDR1 and CDR2: LNHDA and SQIVND (reference sequence).

The genes are TRBV5-6 and TRBJ2-5; D is unresolved. V shed 1 base and J shed 3 bases, with 4 bases lying between them. This CDR3 comprises 12 residues. Germline-derived CDR1 and CDR2 are SGHDT and YYEEEE. The chain's CDR3 is CASSLLEETQYF. The CDR3 DNA reads TGTGCCAGCAGCTTGCTAGAAGAGACCCAGTACTTC. Full variable domain (outside the CDR3, taken from reference TRBV5-6 and TRBJ2-5): DAGVTQSPTHLIKTRGQQVTLRCSPKSGHDTVSWYQQALGQGPQFIFQYYEEEERQRGNFPDRFSGHQFPNYSSELNVNALLLGDSALYLCASSLLEETQYFGPGTRLLVL.